This record covers a single T cell receptor (beta chain). These data originate in a study of T cell responses to AZD1222 COVID-19 vaccine. This table comes from immunoSEQ multiplex PCR, and its TCRdb copy is limited to in-frame clones, with some not included. The sample consists of over 130,000 clones, approximately 92% of them appearing once. CDR3 length equals 16 residues. Germline loops: CDR1 SEHNR, CDR2 FQNEAQ (reference sequence). V dropped 8 bases and J dropped 0 bases, with 14 bases sitting between them. This sample comprised peripheral blood, obtained 28 days after the second AZD1222 dose. This chain uses TRBV7-9 with TRBJ1-6, with D possibly being TRBD1 (5 bases). The receptor was derived from an adult who received the AZD1222 COVID-19 vaccine. For the CDR3, the DNA is TGTGCCAGCTCCTTCGGGGGGAGCTCCTATAATTCACCCCTCCACTTT. Protein sequence: CASSFGGSSYNSPLHF.